This TCR beta chain stems from a study of identical twins. TCRdb called the 5' RACE reads again in MiXCR, with one record for every CDR3 protein. Of approximately 1.8 million distinct CDR3 sequences in the sample, around 33% are singletons; the top ten hold around 0.25%. CDR3 length equals 13 residues. Germline CDR1 is SEHNR and CDR2 is FQNEAQ (reference sequence). The sample consisted of cord blood. The chain uses TRBV7-9 and TRBJ2-4; weak D call: TRBD2 (7 bases). The closer fit of TRBJ2-7 to the DNA end suggests the J call may be wrong. This clonotype was obtained from a newborn girl in good health. In nucleotides, the CDR3 is TGTGCCAGCAGCCATGAGGGGGGGGTCGAGCAGTACTTC. This translates into CASSHEGGVEQYF.